This entry lists 27 T cell receptor beta chains sequenced from one sample in a study of blood T cell repertoires in COVID-19. Measured with immunoSEQ multiplex PCR; TCRdb has only the in-frame clones, and not every one. The table includes 200,000 to 250,000 clones, 70% to 90% detected once. The sequencing sample was made of peripheral blood. The receptors shown here come from a man in his fifties with COVID-19, enrolled during active disease.

The chain is built from TRBV18 and TRBJ1-5, with unresolved D. CDR1 and CDR2 (germline): KGHSH, LQKENI. The ends were cut back, 2 bases at V and 0 bases at J, with 8 bases in the middle. The CDR3 is made up of 15 amino acids. The CDR3 is CASSPTGASNQPQHF. The DNA of the CDR3 is TGTGCCAGCTCACCAACGGGAGCTAGCAATCAGCCCCAGCATTTT.

The gene calls are TRBV29-1 and TRBJ1-1; 9 bases map to TRBD1. V dropped 7 bases and J dropped 4; count of bases not matched to a gene: 7. The CDR3 is 13 residues long. Germline CDR1 SQVTM, CDR2 ANQGSEA. The chain's CDR3 is CSARTGAVTEAFF. The CDR3 coding sequence is TGCAGCGCACGGACAGGGGCGGTCACTGAAGCTTTCTTT.

CDR3 DNA: TGTGCCAGCAGCGGACTAGCGGGGGGCATCTACGAGCAGTACTTC. Protein sequence: CASSGLAGGIYEQYF. This sequence joins TRBV7-6 and TRBJ2-7, with 14 positions matching TRBD2. CDR3 size: 15 residues. With 5 bases clipped from V and 3 bases from J, the junction kept 3 bases outside the gene matches. Germline V gene lookup returns CDR1 SGHVS and CDR2 FNYEAQ.

This chain joins TRBV28 and TRBJ1-2, with D unclear. The CDR3 consists of 13 residues. The germline CDR1 and CDR2 sequences are MDHEN and SYDVKM. The V end lost 0 bases, the J end lost 4 bases, and 6 bases lay between the germline ends. The CDR3 sequence: CASSLWAAYGYTF. The CDR3 DNA sequence: TGTGCCAGCAGTTTATGGGCGGCCTATGGCTACACCTTC.

Notes on this clone: Other DNA sequences in the same sample also yield this CDR3. This chain uses TRBV14 with TRBJ1-1; 7 bases fit TRBD1. This CDR3 is built from 15 residues. Germline lookup yields CDR1 SGHDN and CDR2 FVKESK. The V gene end was trimmed by 4 bases and the J gene end by 0 bases; junction bases not matched to a gene: 5. The CDR3 loop is CASSLRTGLNTEAFF. The CDR3 bases are TGTGCCAGCAGCCTCCGGACAGGTCTGAACACTGAAGCTTTCTTT.

V and J are TRBV27 and TRBJ1-2; TRBD1 matches 7 bases. The CDR3 is 13 residues long. CDR1 and CDR2 (germline): MNHEY, SMNVEV (reference sequence). J lost 3 bases, V lost 5 bases, and 3 bases had no gene match. The CDR3 bases are TGTGCCAGCAGTCCCACAGGGGACTATGGCTACACCTTC. It specifies CASSPTGDYGYTF.

V gene TRBV19 combines with J gene TRBJ2-7; 8 nucleotides agree with TRBD1. The trim removed 5 bases at V and 4 bases at J, leaving 19 bases unmatched. Germline V lookup: CDR1 LNHDA, CDR2 SQIVND (reference sequence). The CDR3 runs to 18 residues. CDR3 nucleotide sequence: TGTGCCAGTAGTTCCCCGATCGGGACAGGCGTTCGGGGGTACGAGCAGTACTTC. This encodes CASSSPIGTGVRGYEQYF.

This sequence joins TRBV7-2 and TRBJ2-3; 11 bases fit TRBD2. J gave up 6 bases and V 2 bases, and 10 bases lay outside the gene matches. Germline assignment: CDR1 SGHTA and CDR2 FQGNSA. This CDR3 is built from 17 residues. CDR3 DNA: TGTGCCAGCAGCTTAAGTACTACTAGCGGGAGTAGGGATACGCAGTATTTT. Its translation: CASSLSTTSGSRDTQYF.

This chain links TRBV4-2 with TRBJ2-3; D possibly corresponds to TRBD1 (5 bases). Trimming shortened V by 3 bases and J by 6 bases, and 16 bases separated the two germline ends. CDR3 length: 15 amino acids. CDR1 and CDR2 (germline): LGHNA, YNFKEQ. For the CDR3, the DNA is TGTGCCAGCAGCCATGGTCAGGGCGAAATGGATACGCAGTATTTT. As protein: CASSHGQGEMDTQYF.

This chain links TRBV29-1 with TRBJ1-2; TRBD1 matches 7 bases. J lost 8 bases, V lost 4 bases, and 7 bases had no gene match. The CDR3 has 12 residues. Germline CDR1 is SQVTM and CDR2 is ANQGSEA. In nucleotides, the CDR3 is TGCAGCGTTGGCAGACAGGGCAGGGGCTACACCTTC. Translated: CSVGRQGRGYTF.

The chain couples TRBV4-3 to TRBJ1-2, with TRBD1 identical over 7 bases. Per the germline V gene, CDR1 is LGHNA and CDR2 is YSLEER. Trimming cost V 2 bases and J 1 base; bases outside gene matches: 4. CDR3 size: 15 residues. The CDR3 region has the DNA TGCGCCAGCAGCCAACAGACAGGGCTTAACTATGGCTACACCTTC. This sequence encodes CASSQQTGLNYGYTF.

The chain combines TRBV2 with TRBJ2-1; TRBD1 aligns across 7 bases. The junction had 6 bases not matched to a gene; V was cut back by 5 bases and J by 2 bases. The V gene's germline CDR1 is SNHLY and CDR2 FYNNEI. The CDR3 has 15 amino acids. CDR3 region: CASSLDRPPYNEQFF. CDR3 DNA sequence: TGTGCCAGCAGTCTGGACAGGCCGCCCTACAATGAGCAGTTCTTC.

This chain uses TRBV6-5 with TRBJ2-1; TRBD1 is a possible D gene (5 bases). The ends were cut back, 7 bases at V and 3 bases at J, with 16 bases in the middle. Germline V CDR1 and CDR2: MNHEY, SVGAGI. The length of the CDR3 is 15 residues. The CDR3 sequence: CASIISLTGYNEQFF. CDR3 DNA sequence: TGTGCCAGCATCATTTCCCTTACAGGCTACAATGAGCAGTTCTTC.

The gene calls are TRBV19 and TRBJ2-3; maybe TRBD2 (6 bases). The V gene's germline CDR1 is LNHDA and CDR2 SQIVND (reference sequence). The CDR3 spans 14 residues. Trimming removed 7 bases from V and 5 bases from J, with 16 bases in between. The CDR3 sequence: CASNQGGVGDTQYF. The CDR3 bases are TGTGCCAGTAATCAAGGAGGGGTCGGAGATACGCAGTATTTT.

The rearrangement joins TRBV7-3 to TRBJ2-6; D is uncertain. The CDR3 length is 15 residues. The germline V and J ends were trimmed by 0 bases and 1 base, with 4 bases remaining between them. CDR1 is SGHTA and CDR2 is FQGTGA in the germline V gene. The CDR3 DNA is TGTGCCAGCAGCTTAACCGGGTCTGGGGCCAACGTCCTGACTTTC. This translates into CASSLTGSGANVLTF.

This chain joins TRBV18 and TRBJ2-4, with D perhaps matching TRBD1 (5 bases). Germline CDR1 KGHSH, CDR2 LQKENI. The CDR3 consists of 13 residues. Trimming took off 4 bases at V and 1 base at J, with 5 bases between the two ends. The CDR3: CASSQGAKNIQYF. CDR3 nucleotides: TGTGCCAGCTCACAGGGGGCCAAAAACATTCAGTACTTC.

The genes are TRBV19 and TRBJ2-7, with TRBD1 matching 10 bases. J gave up 4 bases and V 3 bases, and 6 bases lay outside the gene matches. CDR1 LNHDA and CDR2 SQIVND come from the germline V gene (reference sequence). There are 15 residues in the CDR3. The CDR3 region is CASSIRWTGGYEQYF. CDR3 DNA sequence: TGTGCCAGTAGTATTAGATGGACAGGGGGTTACGAGCAGTACTTC.

V is TRBV7-2 and J is TRBJ2-1; D is perhaps TRBD2 (6 bases). This CDR3 region has 16 residues. V lost 6 bases and J 0 bases, leaving 15 bases between the germline ends. The germline V gene has CDR1 SGHTA and CDR2 FQGNSA. The CDR3 loop reads CASSISQGLSYNEQFF. The CDR3 coding sequence is TGTGCCAGCAGTATTTCTCAGGGACTCTCCTACAATGAGCAGTTCTTC.

This clone was seen a few times. The CDR3 sequence: CASSPRTDILNGYTF. The CDR3 nucleotides are TGTGCCAGCAGCCCCCGGACAGACATACTGAATGGCTACACCTTC. The chain employs TRBV9 and TRBJ1-2; D is possibly TRBD1 (6 bases). With 4 bases removed from V and 6 bases from J, the gap between germline ends came to 19 bases. Germline CDR1 and CDR2: SGDLS and YYNGEE. The CDR3 extends over 15 amino acids.

The V gene is TRBV6-2 or TRBV6-3, the J gene TRBJ2-3; 8 bases are a match to TRBD2. Germline CDR1 and CDR2: MNHEY and SVGEGT. The junction had 3 bases not matched to a gene; V was cut back by 5 bases and J by 2 bases. This CDR3 comprises 14 residues. The CDR3 DNA reads TGTGCCAGCAGTCGGGGGGGATTCACAGATACGCAGTATTTT. This encodes CASSRGGFTDTQYF.

This clone was counted once. The CDR3 bases are TGTGCCAGCAGTAAGGGGGGACAGGCCGGGGAGCTGTTTTTT. Translated: CASSKGGQAGELFF. This chain uses TRBV3-1 (or the pseudogene TRBV3-2) with TRBJ2-2, with 8 bases that match TRBD1. The CDR3 extends over 14 amino acids. Germline V gene lookup returns CDR1 LGHDT and CDR2 YNNKEL (reference sequence). The J segment lost 6 bases and the V segment lost 6 bases, leaving 6 bases of the junction unmatched.

The V call is TRBV11-1, the J call TRBJ2-5; D perhaps matches TRBD1 (6 bases). Trimming left V 5 bases short and J 2 bases short, with 18 bases between. Germline values: CDR1 SGHAT, CDR2 FQDESV (reference sequence). This CDR3 contains 16 residues. CDR3 amino acids: CASSRGVPGAQETQYF. As DNA, the CDR3 is TGTGCCAGCAGCAGAGGGGTACCAGGGGCGCAAGAGACCCAGTACTTC.

The rearrangement links TRBV6-2 or TRBV6-3 to TRBJ2-7, with 11 nucleotides matching TRBD2. CDR1 and CDR2 from the germline V gene are MNHEY and SVGEGT. CDR3 length: 15 residues. J lost 5 bases, V lost 0 bases, and 3 bases had no gene match. The CDR3 spells CASSYSGTSGHEQYF. The CDR3 coding sequence is TGTGCCAGCAGTTACTCCGGGACTAGCGGCCACGAGCAGTACTTC.

This clone has just a few counts. The chain couples TRBV7-9 to TRBJ2-7, with TRBD2 as a possible D gene (7 bases). CDR3 length: 14 amino acids. The V and J ends lost 8 bases and 4 bases respectively, with 18 bases between them. Germline V gene data show CDR1 as SEHNR and CDR2 as FQNEAQ (reference sequence). The DNA of the CDR3 is TGTGCCAGCGCCCGGGGGCGGGAGTCATACGAGCAGTACTTC. Translating it yields CASARGRESYEQYF. Using reference TRBV7-9 and TRBJ2-7 for the parts outside the CDR3, the full variable domain is DTGVSQNPRHKITKRGQNVTFRCDPISEHNRLYWYRQTLGQGPEFLTYFQNEAQLEKSRLLSDRFSAERPKGSFSTLEIQRTEQGDSAMYLCASARGRESYEQYFGPGTRLTVT.

Concerning this clone: This sample also contains other DNA sequences that code for the same CDR3. J is TRBJ2-1 and V is TRBV5-1; TRBD2 matches at 10 bases. The trim removed 0 bases at V and 3 bases at J, leaving 0 bases unmatched. Germline CDR1 is SGHRS and CDR2 is YFSETQ. The CDR3 sequence is 15 residues long. The CDR3 sequence: CASSLASGGYNEQFF. CDR3 nucleotide sequence: TGCGCCAGCAGCTTGGCTAGCGGGGGCTACAATGAGCAGTTCTTC.

The J gene is TRBJ1-1, the V gene TRBV9, with D possibly matching TRBD1 (6 bases). The germline V gene encodes CDR1 SGDLS and CDR2 YYNGEE. The CDR3 length is 14 residues. V gave up 0 bases and J gave up 1 base, with 7 bases separating them. Here the CDR3 DNA reads TGTGCCAGCAGCGTAGCAGGGGAGAACACTGAAGCTTTCTTT. Translation gives CASSVAGENTEAFF.

The chain combines TRBV30 with TRBJ1-4; 7 bases map to TRBD1. This CDR3 has 16 residues. The junction had 6 bases not matched to a gene; V was cut back by 0 bases and J by 2 bases. Germline loops: CDR1 GTSNPN, CDR2 SVGIG (reference sequence). Here the CDR3 DNA reads TGTGCCTGGAGTGTAAAGGGGGCTTGGACTAATGAAAAACTGTTTTTT. Amino acids: CAWSVKGAWTNEKLFF.